Listed here is a single T cell receptor (beta chain). What it recognizes is unknown. Unrecorded immune exposure was likely among donors, who were nominally healthy when sampled. Researchers ran the PCR with 60 Vbeta and 13 Jbeta primers. Here immunoSEQ multiplex PCR was the method, and the copy in TCRdb shows in-frame clones only, minus some. The table records about 160,000 clones, more than 75% of them present only once. This sample was included in a study of cytomegalovirus exposure and HLA in healthy donors. General study points: Most of the TCR beta V segments (in an earlier analysis) were productive either about 87% or about 30% of the time. Associated with HLA alleles at 0.05 false discovery rate in a later analysis were over 15,000 TCR beta sequences.

The specimen sequenced was PBMCs. This clonotype was obtained from a man younger than 35 in good health and CMV-seropositive.

The CDR3 sequence is CATGTASRNTEAFF. In nucleotides, the CDR3 is TGTGCCACCGGGACAGCCTCACGGAACACTGAAGCTTTCTTT. The chain uses TRBV10-3 and TRBJ1-1, with 7 bases matching TRBD1. This CDR3 is 14 amino acids long. The V gene end was trimmed by 10 bases and the J gene end by 1 base; junction bases not matched to a gene: 9. Per germline, CDR1 ENHRY and CDR2 SYGVKD.